The present T cell receptor beta chain was sequenced within a study of blood T cell repertoires in COVID-19 (dated by TCRdb to about 2020). Regarding the study in general: Collaborator samples came from the United States, Italy and Spain and covered acute and convalescent phases of COVID-19. The dataset comprised deeply sampled blood TCRbeta repertoires from subjects exposed to, actively infected with, or recovered from COVID-19. Where HLA class I and class II types were available, the types were taken from metadata supplied by the sample provider, not from assay-based typing. The material from the prospective study consisted of cDNA or gDNA derived from T cells, B-cell-depleted T cells, or PBMCs. The samples were drawn from the first 160 participants of the ongoing ImmuneRACE study and from more than 1,000 subjects provided by 6 global collaborators. The repertoires were released in a freely available public database intended as a resource for research on the immune response to SARS-CoV-2. The sample metadata nearly always contained a de-identified subject ID, COVID-19 status, age in years and sex.

The sample holds one count of this clone. Its antigen is currently not known. Per-base quality was not reported, and no clone a single base away is much larger than it. The V and J ends are trimmed by 3 bases and 6 bases, leaving 8 bases between them. The germline V gene encodes CDR1 SGHAT and CDR2 FQNNGV. The CDR3 runs 13 amino acids, cysteine and phenylalanine included. Only CDR3 DNA is held: 39 bases, read in frame from base 1. The paper as a whole reports these results and caveats: How much clinical and demographic metadata was included differed by source and by participant, and the metadata was provided uncurated.

The immunoSEQ Assay, a bias-controlled multiplex PCR, was used to amplify TCRbeta CDR3 regions from genomic DNA. Per the original workflow: Within the assay, amplification of reference gene primers was used to estimate how many nucleated cells each sample contained. Sequence reads were collapsed and filtered to measure the absolute abundance of every unique TCRbeta CDR3 rearrangement. For each sample, productive Simpson clonality was calculated as the square root of Simpson's diversity index across productive rearrangements. Not all clones reach the TCRdb copy of this immuneACCESS table, which keeps in-frame sequences only. Checked studies attribute under half of the gap to unresolved V genes and leave the rest unexplained. D and trimming come from the DNA, and the V and J calls and clone size come from that table. For this sample there are some 90,000 clones; 80% appear just once. The ten largest clones take up roughly 20% of the sample.

Each collaborating institution followed its own protocols to collect whole blood in K2EDTA tubes. For TCRbeta analysis, collaborators shipped samples in one of three forms: frozen whole blood, isolated PBMCs, or DNA extracted from either of those sample types. This sequence uses TRBV11-2 and TRBJ1-4; the D gene identity is not certain. Sample: peripheral blood. The clonotype comes from a human donor in a cohort sampled during active COVID-19. The nucleotides read TGTGCCAGCAGCTTTAGTCCATATGAAAAACTGTTTTTT. The translation is CASSFSPYEKLFF. Outside the CDR3, residues come from the reference TRBV11-2 and TRBJ1-4 proteins, so the full variable domain is: EAGVAQSPRYKIIEKRQSVAFWCNPISGHATLYWYQQILGQGPKLLIQFQNNGVVDDSQLPKDRFSAERLKGVDSTLKIQPAKLEDSAVYLCASSFSPYEKLFFGSGTQLSVL.